This TCR beta chain was recovered during a study of T cells in Graves' hyperthyroidism and ophthalmopathy. General study findings and limits: Blood also carried most thyroid clonotypes expanded above 0.001.

Comments on this clonotype: Its specificity is unknown.

Per the germline V gene, CDR1 is MNHNY and CDR2 is SVGAGI (reference sequence). CDR3 length equals 14 residues. The V and J ends lost 5 bases and 2 bases respectively, with 13 bases between them. Regions amplified from RNA transcripts were the TCR beta CDR3 regions. The HTBI primer set was used in a first-round RT-PCR of the TCR CDR3. Each CDR3 protein gets one entry after TCRdb re-called the multiplex PCR reads with MiXCR. The sample lists approximately 700,000 distinct CDR3 sequences, 45% seen once, with about 7.7% in the top ten. This TCR came from an adult man with Graves' disease, either hyperthyroidism or ophthalmopathy (not recorded which). Sequenced input: peripheral blood or thyroid tissue (not recorded which). The J gene is TRBJ2-7, the V gene TRBV6-6; no clear D gene. Here the CDR3 DNA reads TGTGCCAGCAGTGACTGGAGTCTGACCTACGAGCAGTACTTC. Its protein product is CASSDWSLTYEQYF.